This T cell receptor beta chain derives from a study of blood T cells in healthy people across ages. Details on this clonotype: No antigen is known for it.

For the second PCR, which ran for about 6 to 12 cycles, a sample-barcoded 5' primer and a J-beta primer mix were used. TCRdb re-analysed the 5' RACE reads in MiXCR, keeping a single row per CDR3 protein. The sample lists around 1,000,000 distinct CDR3 sequences; 25% were seen once. Losses at the gene ends were 4 bases for V and 0 bases for J; bases not matched to a gene: 8. Germline CDR1 reads SGHRS; CDR2 reads YFSETQ. This CDR3 is built from 16 residues. Points from the study as a whole: It was the long-lived donors that had more naive CD4+ cells and higher diversity than aged donors. Roughly linearly, TCR beta diversity per million T cells fell as age increased.

These sequences were also reported in another study, on T cells of mothers and their children. Per that study: All donors were healthy and Caucasian; they were a few mothers and their six children. Some 2.7 million TCR beta reads per child versus over 9 million per mother.

This chain joins TRBV5-1 and TRBJ1-1, with 8 bases that match TRBD1. The clonotype comes from a girl aged 2 to 9 in good health. Input material: blood. The CDR3 protein is CASSLQGAPMNTEAFF. CDR3 sequence (DNA): TGCGCCAGCAGCCTTCAGGGGGCCCCGATGAACACTGAAGCTTTCTTT. The variable domain in full, completed from reference TRBV5-1 and TRBJ1-1, reads KAGVTQTPRYLIKTRGQQVTLSCSPISGHRSVSWYQQTPGQGLQFLFEYFSETQRNKGNFPGRFSGRQFSNSRSEMNVSTLELGDSALYLCASSLQGAPMNTEAFFGQGTRLTVV.